The 4 T cell receptor beta chains below all came from one sample that was sequenced in a study of blood T cell repertoires in COVID-19. The method was immunoSEQ multiplex PCR; TCRdb's version includes in-frame clones alone and lacks a portion of them. The sample lists approximately 200,000 clones; approximately 81% were seen once. Sequencing was done on a sample of peripheral blood. The receptors stem from a woman over 75 with COVID-19, enrolled during active disease.

This clone was found a few times. The chain links TRBV10-1 to TRBJ1-5; 9 nucleotides align to TRBD1. Looked up from germline, CDR1 is WNHNN and CDR2 is SYGVQD (reference sequence). The V segment lost 10 bases and the J segment 1 base; nucleotides outside the gene matches: 8. The CDR3 sequence is 15 residues long. This chain's CDR3 is CAILQGAESNQPQHF. CDR3 nucleotides: TGCGCCATTCTACAGGGGGCGGAGAGCAATCAGCCCCAGCATTTT.

The J gene is TRBJ1-1, the V gene TRBV6-6; the match to TRBD1 covers 8 bases. Per germline, CDR1 MNHNY and CDR2 SVGAGI (reference sequence). The ends lost 2 bases at V and 1 base at J; junction bases unmatched: 0. The CDR3 has 14 residues. Here the CDR3 reads CASSYGQGNTEAFF. In DNA, the CDR3 is TGTGCCAGCAGTTACGGACAGGGGAACACTGAAGCTTTCTTT.

The chain carries TRBV19 and TRBJ2-5; TRBD2 aligns across 14 bases. V lost 4 bases, J lost 2 bases, and 0 bases stayed unmatched. Per germline, CDR1 LNHDA and CDR2 SQIVND (reference sequence). This CDR3 has 15 residues. The CDR3 sequence is CASSRTSGGQETQYF. The CDR3 DNA is TGTGCCAGTAGTAGGACTAGCGGGGGGCAAGAGACCCAGTACTTC.

The chain uses TRBV7-2 and TRBJ2-7; TRBD1 matches 9 bases. CDR3 length: 14 residues. With 5 bases clipped from V and 2 bases from J, the junction kept 4 bases outside the gene matches. Germline lookup yields CDR1 SGHTA and CDR2 FQGNSA. CDR3 region: CASSKGQGPYEQYF. The DNA of the CDR3 is TGTGCCAGCAGCAAGGGACAGGGACCCTACGAGCAGTACTTC.